This T cell receptor beta chain was obtained from a study of CD8+ T cells in alopecia areata. Findings of the study overall: Normal skin contains resident alphabeta T cells, and these are also sequenced in scalp samples. With patients, TCR sharing proved less clear than in mice, a difference possibly related to HLA. Normal scalp showed lower clonality than lesional scalp, especially alopecia totalis/universalis.

The sorting of PBMCs gave CD4+ and CD8+ T cells. A note on this clone: Its cognate antigen is unknown.

Trimming stripped 3 bases from V and 0 bases from J, with 10 bases between. Germline assignment: CDR1 SGDLS and CDR2 YYNGEE. The CDR3 runs 15 residues. Investigators isolated RNA and reverse transcribed it into cDNA to act as the sequencing template. Measured with immunoSEQ multiplex PCR; TCRdb has only the in-frame clones, and not every one. The data hold about 200,000 clones, with 56% observed a single time. The chain joins TRBV9 to TRBJ2-1; no definite D call. This TCR derives from a human donor in good health. Sequencing was done on a sample of CD8+ T cells sorted from blood. The CDR3 sequence: CASSGDPSSYNEQFF. CDR3 nucleotide sequence: TGTGCCAGCAGCGGAGACCCCAGCTCCTACAATGAGCAGTTCTTC.